One and the same sample provided the 8 T cell receptor beta chains below, sequenced in a study of sequential checkpoint blockade in melanoma. Assay: immunoSEQ multiplex PCR; the TCRdb copy retains only in-frame clones and omits some. The table has about 11,000 clones, about 30% seen once. Documented treatment: randomized to nivolumab then ipilimumab (arm A) or the reverse (arm B). Sample: tumor tissue (inferred from file names), taken from a patient given nivolumab and ipilimumab in sequence. Every receptor here comes from a human donor with melanoma.

This clone was recorded a few times. The chain employs TRBV7-7 and TRBJ2-7; 12 nucleotides agree with TRBD1. Germline V gives CDR1 SSHAT, CDR2 FNYEAQ (reference sequence). The CDR3 length is 15 residues. V was pared by 5 bases and J by 2 bases, with 4 bases of the junction left unmatched. CDR3 nucleotide sequence: TGTGCCAGCAGCCCCGGGACAGGGGGCCCCTACGAGCAGTACTTC. This gives the protein CASSPGTGGPYEQYF. The entire variable domain, with the rest obtained from reference TRBV7-7 and TRBJ2-7, is as follows: GAGVSQSPRYKVTKRGQDVTLRCDPISSHATLYWYQQALGQGPEFLTYFNYEAQPDKSGLPSDRFSAERPEGSISTLTIQRTEQRDSAMYRCASSPGTGGPYEQYFGPGTRLTVT.

V gene TRBV10-2 combines with J gene TRBJ2-7; TRBD1 matches 7 bases. Trimming took 5 bases from V and 0 from J; bases not matched to a gene: 7. CDR1 is WSHSY, CDR2 SAAADI, per germline. The CDR3 is made up of 15 amino acids. The chain's CDR3 is CASSPTGSGSYEQYF. The CDR3 DNA is TGCGCCAGCAGTCCGACAGGGAGCGGCTCCTACGAGCAGTACTTC.

This chain links TRBV11-3 with TRBJ1-2; D unclear. From germline, CDR1 is SGHNT and CDR2 YENEEA. Trimming removed 5 bases from V and 1 base from J, with 26 bases in between. This CDR3 has 19 residues. The CDR3 loop is CASSPSGGPPISRNYGYTF. The DNA for the CDR3 is TGTGCCAGCAGCCCTTCGGGAGGCCCCCCGATCTCCCGTAACTATGGCTACACCTTC. Together with reference TRBV11-3 and TRBJ1-2, the CDR3 gives the full variable domain: EAGVVQSPRYKIIEKKQPVAFWCNPISGHNTLYWYLQNLGQGPELLIRYENEEAVDDSQLPKDRFSAERLKGVDSTLKIQPAELGDSAVYLCASSPSGGPPISRNYGYTFGSGTRLTVV.

This clone was observed a few times. The genes are TRBV11-3 and TRBJ1-2, with TRBD1 matching over 7 bases. Per the germline V gene, CDR1 is SGHNT and CDR2 is YENEEA. The CDR3 is 14 residues long. V lost 3 bases, J lost 4 bases, and 5 bases stayed unmatched. The CDR3 DNA follows: TGTGCCAGCAGCTTCCGAGGGACAGCCTATGGCTACACCTTC. It translates to CASSFRGTAYGYTF.

The genes are TRBV19 and TRBJ1-1; the match to TRBD1 covers 9 bases. Germline V gene sequence: CDR1 LNHDA, CDR2 SQIVND (reference sequence). This CDR3 contains 15 residues. The junction had 7 bases not matched to a gene; V was cut back by 7 bases and J by 1 base. CDR3 amino acids: CASKPKGQGNTEAFF. The CDR3 DNA is TGTGCCAGTAAACCAAAGGGACAGGGGAACACTGAAGCTTTCTTT.

This sequence joins TRBV18 and TRBJ2-7, with D perhaps TRBD2 (5 bases). CDR3 size: 13 residues. Germline V lookup: CDR1 KGHSH, CDR2 LQKENI. Deletions cut 9 bases from V and 6 bases from J, with 18 bases between. The CDR3 region has the DNA TGTGCCAGTAGAGGCAGCTCTCGGGGCGAGCAGTACTTC. Its translation is CASRGSSRGEQYF.

This rearrangement joins TRBV6-8 to TRBJ1-5; no reliable D call. Germline V gene sequence: CDR1 MNHGY, CDR2 SAAAGT. The CDR3 consists of 19 residues. Trimming took 7 bases from V and 0 from J, leaving 25 bases between them. CDR3 nucleotide sequence: TGTGCCAGCAAATGGGCAAAGCGAGATTTGGCATATAGCAATCAGCCCCAGCATTTT. It translates to CASKWAKRDLAYSNQPQHF.

This clone was detected a few times. The chain recombines TRBV30 with TRBJ2-5; D is unclear. Germline lookup yields CDR1 GTSNPN and CDR2 SVGIG (reference sequence). The CDR3 spans 13 residues. Trimming cost V 3 bases and J 2 bases, with 10 bases left between them. CDR3 protein: CAWSVRVQETQYF. As DNA, the CDR3 is TGTGCCTGGAGCGTAAGGGTACAAGAGACCCAGTACTTC.